This T cell receptor (beta chain) was found in a study of T-cell reconstitution after alpha-beta-depleted transplantation in children. Findings and limits, study-wide: From newly produced T cells came most of the T-cell counts and diversity one year after transplant. After transplant, at about two months, alpha-beta T cells were reportedly derived from several hundred expanded graft clones. High day-60 TCRbeta diversity in some patients came from surviving recipient T cells and thymic progenitors.

It was with unique molecular identifiers that the TCRbeta library was prepared. TCRdb ran MiXCR on the PCR reads and lists one entry per CDR3 protein. The table includes 250,000 to 400,000 distinct CDR3 sequences, approximately 23% detected once. This clonotype was counted only a few times. What it binds is unknown. V was shortened by 1 base and J by 2 bases, with 6 bases between the two germline ends. The CDR3 has 13 amino acids. This receptor was obtained from a male patient younger than 18 who had a stem cell transplant for acute lymphoblastic leukemia, so the T cells may come from the graft donor. The genes are TRBV12-3 or TRBV12-4 and TRBJ2-7, with unresolved D. The sequences come from PBMCs, mostly from graft donor cells, collected 180 days after TCRalphabeta/CD19-depleted stem cell transplant. CDR3 protein: CASSLEGPYEQYF. In nucleotides, the CDR3 is TGTGCCAGCAGTTTAGAAGGTCCCTACGAGCAGTACTTC.